A single sample gave rise to the 5 T cell receptor beta chains below, sequenced in a study of blood T cell repertoires in COVID-19. Some clones are missing from TCRdb's copy, which holds only in-frame ones; the method was immunoSEQ multiplex PCR. The data hold about 250,000 clones, with roughly 90% observed a single time. Sequencing used peripheral blood. The receptors here all came from a young man with acute or convalescent COVID-19.

This clone was counted a single time. The chain has TRBV27 and TRBJ2-3; 7 bases are a match to TRBD2. V dropped 4 bases and J dropped 6; count of bases not matched to a gene: 7. The CDR3 length is 14 residues. CDR1 is MNHEY and CDR2 is SMNVEV in the germline V gene (reference sequence). The CDR3 coding sequence is TGTGCCAGCAGTTGGGGCGGGGGAAGGGATACGCAGTATTTT. It encodes CASSWGGGRDTQYF.

The gene calls are TRBV18 and TRBJ1-3; D not resolved. V lost 6 bases and J 4 bases, leaving 7 bases between the germline ends. The CDR3 spans 12 residues. Per the germline V gene, CDR1 is KGHSH and CDR2 is LQKENI. CDR3 in DNA: TGTGCCAGCTCCCCCAGGGGAAACACCATATATTTT. Its translation: CASSPRGNTIYF.

V gene TRBV28 combines with J gene TRBJ2-7, with 9 bases fitting TRBD2. The CDR3 length is 14 residues. V shed 7 bases, J shed 4 bases, and the junction held 8 bases outside the gene matches. Germline lookup yields CDR1 MDHEN and CDR2 SYDVKM. CDR3 coding DNA: TGTGCCAGCATAGGCGGGGGGGGTAGGTACGAGCAGTACTTC. Translation: CASIGGGGRYEQYF. The full variable domain, completed using reference TRBV28 and TRBJ2-7, is DVKVTQSSRYLVKRTGEKVFLECVQDMDHENMFWYRQDPGLGLRLIYFSYDVKMKEKGDIPEGYSVSREKKERFSLILESASTNQTSMYLCASIGGGGRYEQYFGPGTRLTVT.

This sequence joins TRBV3-1 (or the pseudogene TRBV3-2) and TRBJ1-1; 7 bases are a match to TRBD1. V dropped 4 bases and J dropped 10; count of bases not matched to a gene: 9. Germline-derived CDR1 and CDR2 are LGHDT and YNNKEL (reference sequence). The CDR3 runs to 13 residues. In nucleotides, the CDR3 is TGTGCCAGCAGCCCAAGACAGGGATCGGCAGCTTTCTTT. Its protein is CASSPRQGSAAFF.

The rearrangement uses TRBV6-2 or TRBV6-3 and TRBJ1-5; 7 positions agree with TRBD1. Germline CDR1 MNHEY, CDR2 SVGEGT. This CDR3 contains 16 residues. Trimming cost V 0 bases and J 4 bases; bases outside gene matches: 6. CDR3 sequence reads: CASSYSMIRGNQPQHF. For the CDR3, the DNA is TGTGCCAGCAGTTACTCGATGATCAGGGGGAATCAGCCCCAGCATTTT.